One sample yielded the 5 T cell receptor beta chains listed below, sequenced in a study of blood T cell repertoires in COVID-19. Assay: immunoSEQ multiplex PCR; the TCRdb copy retains only in-frame clones and omits some. The data hold around 340,000 clones, with around 83% observed a single time. Sequencing input: peripheral blood. These TCRs come from a man aged 30-40 years with active or convalescent COVID-19.

V is TRBV5-1 and J is TRBJ2-7; 7 nucleotides match TRBD2. J lost 3 bases, V lost 5 bases, and 11 bases had no gene match. The CDR3 extends over 15 amino acids. CDR1 is SGHRS, CDR2 YFSETQ, per germline. CDR3 nucleotides: TGCGCCAGCAGTTCTCAGCGGGGATTTGACTACGAGCAGTACTTC. Translation gives CASSSQRGFDYEQYF.

This clone was seen a handful of times. This chain links TRBV2 with TRBJ2-7, with 10 nucleotides matching TRBD1. The CDR3 totals 14 residues. Germline lookup yields CDR1 SNHLY and CDR2 FYNNEI. Trimming at V came to 1 base and at J to 6 bases, leaving 3 bases not matched to a gene. In DNA form, the CDR3 reads TGTGCCAGCAGTGAAGTGGGGACAGGGGCCGAGCAGTACTTC. Its translation: CASSEVGTGAEQYF.

This chain uses TRBV11-2 with TRBJ1-1; D is possibly TRBD1 (5 bases). Between the trimmed V and J ends, which lost 1 base and 1 base, there was a span of 10 bases. The germline V gene has CDR1 SGHAT and CDR2 FQNNGV. The CDR3 has 15 amino acids. As DNA, the CDR3 is TGTGCCAGCAGCTTAGTGTCAGGGCGGAACACTGAAGCTTTCTTT. Translating gives CASSLVSGRNTEAFF.

Concerning this clone itself: This specimen includes other DNA sequences encoding the same CDR3. This chain connects TRBV11-3 to TRBJ2-1, with unresolved D. The CDR3 covers 13 residues. Trimming left V 1 base short and J 5 bases short, with 6 bases between. The germline V gene has CDR1 SGHNT and CDR2 YENEEA. CDR3 loop: CASSLGRNNEQFF. The DNA of the CDR3 is TGTGCCAGCAGCTTAGGCAGGAACAATGAGCAGTTCTTC. The variable domain in full, with the rest retrieved from reference TRBV11-3 and TRBJ2-1, is EAGVVQSPRYKIIEKKQPVAFWCNPISGHNTLYWYLQNLGQGPELLIRYENEEAVDDSQLPKDRFSAERLKGVDSTLKIQPAELGDSAVYLCASSLGRNNEQFFGPGTRLTVL.

The CDR3 DNA reads as TGTGCCAGCAGGCGGGGAGAAGAGACCCAGTACTTC. Its translation: CASRRGEETQYF. V and J are TRBV6-5 and TRBJ2-5; weak D call: TRBD2 (6 bases). This CDR3 has 12 amino acids. V was pared by 6 bases and J by 3 bases, with 8 bases between. Germline V lookup: CDR1 MNHEY, CDR2 SVGAGI.